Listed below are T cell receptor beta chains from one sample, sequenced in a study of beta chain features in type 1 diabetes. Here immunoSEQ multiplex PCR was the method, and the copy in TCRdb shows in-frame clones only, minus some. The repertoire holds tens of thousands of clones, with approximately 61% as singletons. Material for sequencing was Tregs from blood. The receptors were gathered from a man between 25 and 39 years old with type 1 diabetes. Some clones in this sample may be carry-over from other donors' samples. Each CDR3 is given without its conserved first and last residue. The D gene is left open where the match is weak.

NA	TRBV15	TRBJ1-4	ATSRRPGEKLF
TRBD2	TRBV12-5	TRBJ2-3	ASAPPLGAGGLNTQY
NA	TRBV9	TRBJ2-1	ASSPAGLAPNEQF
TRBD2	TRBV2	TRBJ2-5	ATRAGEETQY
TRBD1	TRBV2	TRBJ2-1	ASTGTGPYNEQF
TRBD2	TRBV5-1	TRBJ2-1	ASSTPSGLASNEQF
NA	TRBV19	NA	ASSIWGPTGTYEQY
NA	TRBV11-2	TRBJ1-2	ASSLDMNYGYT
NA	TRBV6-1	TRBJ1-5	ASSRQPYSNQPQH
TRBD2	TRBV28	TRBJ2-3	ASRRSQSGGADTQY
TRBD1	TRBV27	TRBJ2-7	ACWGQGAYEQY
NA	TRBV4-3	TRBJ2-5	ASSRSPQETQY
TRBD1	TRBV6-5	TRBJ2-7	ASSMEAGGFNEQY
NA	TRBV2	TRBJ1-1	ASIGQGNTEAF
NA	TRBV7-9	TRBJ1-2	ASSYRGAVGYT
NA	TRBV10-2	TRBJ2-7	ASSPAPGVGAYEQY
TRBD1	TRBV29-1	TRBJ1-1	SVVRDRYITEAF
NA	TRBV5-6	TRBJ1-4	ASSRRGGTNEKLF
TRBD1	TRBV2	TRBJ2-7	ASWDRDYEQY
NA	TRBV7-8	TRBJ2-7	ASSSSSGAGLYEQY
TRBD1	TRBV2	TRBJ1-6	ASIPGQGSRSPLH
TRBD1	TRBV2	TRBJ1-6	ASSSGQNNSPLH
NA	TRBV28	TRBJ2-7	ASRTSWAPEQY
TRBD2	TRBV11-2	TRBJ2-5	ASSYGGNQETQY
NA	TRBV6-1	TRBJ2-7	ASSEVRRSYEQY
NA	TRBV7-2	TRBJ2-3	ASSGLGGTDTQY
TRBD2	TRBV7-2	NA	ASSLVAGAYEQY
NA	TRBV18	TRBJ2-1	ASSLGATTYNEQF
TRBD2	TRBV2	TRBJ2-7	ASTLAGGPYEQY
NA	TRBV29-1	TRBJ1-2	SAKRGGPYGYT
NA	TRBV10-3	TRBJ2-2	ATQGTGELF
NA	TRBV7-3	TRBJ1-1	ASSRDRNTEAF